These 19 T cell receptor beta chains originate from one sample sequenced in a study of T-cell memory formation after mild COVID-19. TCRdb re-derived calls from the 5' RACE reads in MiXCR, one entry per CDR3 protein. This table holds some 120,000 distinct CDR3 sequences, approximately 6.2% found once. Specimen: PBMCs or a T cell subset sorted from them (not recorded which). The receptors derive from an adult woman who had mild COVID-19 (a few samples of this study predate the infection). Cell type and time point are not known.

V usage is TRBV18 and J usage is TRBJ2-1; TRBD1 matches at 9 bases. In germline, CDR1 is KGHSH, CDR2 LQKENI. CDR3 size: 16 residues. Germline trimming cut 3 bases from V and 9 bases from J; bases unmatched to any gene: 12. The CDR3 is CASSPPGTGMSGEQFF. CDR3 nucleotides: TGTGCCAGCTCACCGCCCGGGACAGGGATGAGTGGTGAGCAGTTCTTC.

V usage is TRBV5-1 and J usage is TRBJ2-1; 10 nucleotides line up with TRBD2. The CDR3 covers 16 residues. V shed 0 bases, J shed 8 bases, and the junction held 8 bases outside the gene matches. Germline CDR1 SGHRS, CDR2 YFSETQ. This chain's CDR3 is CASSLGSSGSLDEQFF. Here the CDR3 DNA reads TGCGCCAGCAGCTTGGGGTCTAGCGGGAGTTTGGATGAGCAGTTCTTC.

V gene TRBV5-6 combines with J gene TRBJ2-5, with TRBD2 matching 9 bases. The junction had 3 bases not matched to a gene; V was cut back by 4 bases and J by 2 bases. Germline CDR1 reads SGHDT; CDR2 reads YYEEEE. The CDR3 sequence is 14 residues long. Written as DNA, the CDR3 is TGTGCCAGCAGCGCGACTAGCGGACAAGAGACCCAGTACTTC. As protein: CASSATSGQETQYF.

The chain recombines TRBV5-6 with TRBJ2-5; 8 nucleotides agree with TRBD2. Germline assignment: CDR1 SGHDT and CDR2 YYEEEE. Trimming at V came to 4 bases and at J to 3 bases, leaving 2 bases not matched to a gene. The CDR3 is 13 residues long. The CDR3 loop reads CASSRGGKETQYF. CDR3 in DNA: TGTGCCAGCAGCCGGGGGGGAAAAGAGACCCAGTACTTC.

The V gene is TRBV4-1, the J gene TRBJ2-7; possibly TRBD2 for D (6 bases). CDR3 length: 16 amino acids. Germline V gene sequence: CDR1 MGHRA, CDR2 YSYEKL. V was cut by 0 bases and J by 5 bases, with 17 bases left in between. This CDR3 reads CASSQDAWGVWDEQYF. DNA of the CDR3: TGCGCCAGCAGCCAAGATGCCTGGGGGGTGTGGGACGAGCAGTACTTC.

The CDR3: CASMLGPANSPLHF. In DNA form, the CDR3 reads TGCGCCAGCATGCTAGGGCCAGCGAATTCACCCCTCCACTTT. This rearrangement joins TRBV5-1 to TRBJ1-6; D remains ambiguous. The CDR3 sequence is 14 residues long. Germline values: CDR1 SGHRS, CDR2 YFSETQ. Trimming removed 6 bases from V and 7 bases from J, with 14 bases in between.

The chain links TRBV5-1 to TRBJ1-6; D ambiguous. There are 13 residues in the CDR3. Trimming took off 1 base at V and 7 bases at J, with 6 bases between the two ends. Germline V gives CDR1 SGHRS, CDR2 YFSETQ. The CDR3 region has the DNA TGCGCCAGCAGCTTGACAGAAAATTCACCCCTCCACTTT. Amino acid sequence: CASSLTENSPLHF.

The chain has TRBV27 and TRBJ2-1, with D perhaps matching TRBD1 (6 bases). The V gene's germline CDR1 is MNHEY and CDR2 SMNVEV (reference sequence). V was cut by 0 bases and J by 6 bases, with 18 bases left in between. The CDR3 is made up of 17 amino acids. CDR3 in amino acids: CASSLSGRGSLGNEQFF. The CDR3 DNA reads TGTGCCAGCAGTTTATCGGGCAGGGGAAGTTTGGGCAATGAGCAGTTCTTC.

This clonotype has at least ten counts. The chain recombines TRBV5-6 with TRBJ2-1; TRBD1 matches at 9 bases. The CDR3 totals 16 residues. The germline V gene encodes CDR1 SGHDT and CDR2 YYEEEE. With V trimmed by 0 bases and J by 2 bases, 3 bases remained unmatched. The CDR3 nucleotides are TGTGCCAGCAGCTTGGCCGGGGACAGGGCCTACAATGAGCAGTTCTTC. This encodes CASSLAGDRAYNEQFF.

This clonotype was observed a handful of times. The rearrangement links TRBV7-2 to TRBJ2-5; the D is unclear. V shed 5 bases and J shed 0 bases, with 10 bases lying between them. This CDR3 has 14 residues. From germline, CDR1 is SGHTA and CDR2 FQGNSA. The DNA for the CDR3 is TGTGCCAGCAGCATGGACCGATACCAAGAGACCCAGTACTTC. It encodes CASSMDRYQETQYF. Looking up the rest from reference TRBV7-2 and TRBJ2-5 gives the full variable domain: GAGVSQSPSNKVTEKGKDVELRCDPISGHTALYWYRQSLGQGLEFLIYFQGNSAPDKSGLPSDRFSAERTGGSVSTLTIQRTQQEDSAVYLCASSMDRYQETQYFGPGTRLLVL.

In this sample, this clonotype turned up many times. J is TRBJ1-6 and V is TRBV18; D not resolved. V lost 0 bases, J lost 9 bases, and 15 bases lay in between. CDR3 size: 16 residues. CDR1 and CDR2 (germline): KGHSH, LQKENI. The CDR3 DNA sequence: TGTGCCAGCTCACCACCGACCGTGAGAGGGAGTTCACCCCTCCACTTT. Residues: CASSPPTVRGSSPLHF.

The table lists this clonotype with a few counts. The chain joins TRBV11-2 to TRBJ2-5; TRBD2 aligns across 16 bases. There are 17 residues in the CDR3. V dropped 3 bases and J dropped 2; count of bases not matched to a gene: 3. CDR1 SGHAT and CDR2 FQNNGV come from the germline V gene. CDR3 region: CASSLGLAGGWQETQYF. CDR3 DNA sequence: TGTGCCAGCAGCTTGGGACTAGCGGGAGGGTGGCAAGAGACCCAGTACTTC.

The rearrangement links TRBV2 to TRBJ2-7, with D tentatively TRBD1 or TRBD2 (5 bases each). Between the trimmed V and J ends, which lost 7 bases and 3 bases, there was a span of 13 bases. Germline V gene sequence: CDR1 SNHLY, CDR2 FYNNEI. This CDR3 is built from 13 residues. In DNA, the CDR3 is TGTGCCAGCACCCCAGGGACGGACTACGAGCAGTACTTC. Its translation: CASTPGTDYEQYF. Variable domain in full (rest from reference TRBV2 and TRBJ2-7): EPEVTQTPSHQVTQMGQEVILRCVPISNHLYFYWYRQILGQKVEFLVSFYNNEISEKSEIFDDQFSVERPDGSNFTLKIRSTKLEDSAMYFCASTPGTDYEQYFGPGTRLTVT.

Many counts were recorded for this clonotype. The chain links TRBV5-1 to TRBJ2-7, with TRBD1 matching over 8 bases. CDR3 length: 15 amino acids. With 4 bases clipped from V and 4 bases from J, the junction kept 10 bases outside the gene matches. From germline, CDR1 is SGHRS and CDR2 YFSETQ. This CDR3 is CASSPRTGKGYEQYF. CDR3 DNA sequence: TGCGCCAGCAGCCCGAGGACAGGGAAAGGTTACGAGCAGTACTTC.

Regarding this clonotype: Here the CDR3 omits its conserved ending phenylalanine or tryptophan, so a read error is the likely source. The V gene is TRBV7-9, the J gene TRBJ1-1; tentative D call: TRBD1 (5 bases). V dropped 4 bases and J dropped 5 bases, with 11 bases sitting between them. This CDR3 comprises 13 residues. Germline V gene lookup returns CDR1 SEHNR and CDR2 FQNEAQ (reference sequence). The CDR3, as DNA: TGTGCCAGCAGCTCCGGGGGGTCGACTGAAGCTTTCCTT. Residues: CASSSGGSTEAFL.

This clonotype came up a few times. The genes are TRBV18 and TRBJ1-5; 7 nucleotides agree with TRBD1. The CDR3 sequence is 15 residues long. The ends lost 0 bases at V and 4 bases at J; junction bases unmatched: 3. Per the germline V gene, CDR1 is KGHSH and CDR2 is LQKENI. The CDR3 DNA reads TGTGCCAGCTCACCACCGGGGACAGCAAATCAGCCCCAGCATTTT. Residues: CASSPPGTANQPQHF.

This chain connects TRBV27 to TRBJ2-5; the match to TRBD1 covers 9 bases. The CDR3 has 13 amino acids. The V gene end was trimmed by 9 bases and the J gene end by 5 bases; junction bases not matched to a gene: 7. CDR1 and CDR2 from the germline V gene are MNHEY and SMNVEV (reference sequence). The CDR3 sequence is CASSYRGRETQYF. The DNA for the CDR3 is TGTGCCAGTTCTTACAGGGGGCGGGAGACCCAGTACTTC.

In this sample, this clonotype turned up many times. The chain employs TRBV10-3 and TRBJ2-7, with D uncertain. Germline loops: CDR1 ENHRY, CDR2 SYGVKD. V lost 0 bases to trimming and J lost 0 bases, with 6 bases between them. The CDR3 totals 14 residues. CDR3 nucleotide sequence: TGTGCCATCAGTGAGTCCCAGGACTCCTACGAGCAGTACTTC. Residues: CAISESQDSYEQYF.

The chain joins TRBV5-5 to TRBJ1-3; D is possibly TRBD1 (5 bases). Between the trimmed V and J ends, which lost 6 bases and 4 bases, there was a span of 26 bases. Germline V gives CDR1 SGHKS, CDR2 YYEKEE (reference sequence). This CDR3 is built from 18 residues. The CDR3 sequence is CASIYEISGSISGNTIYF. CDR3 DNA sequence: TGTGCCAGCATTTACGAGATCTCAGGGAGTATATCCGGAAACACCATATATTTT. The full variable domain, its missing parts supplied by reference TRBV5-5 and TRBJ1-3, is DAGVTQSPTHLIKTRGQQVTLRCSPISGHKSVSWYQQVLGQGPQFIFQYYEKEERGRGNFPDRFSARQFPNYSSELNVNALLLGDSALYLCASIYEISGSISGNTIYFGEGSWLTVV.